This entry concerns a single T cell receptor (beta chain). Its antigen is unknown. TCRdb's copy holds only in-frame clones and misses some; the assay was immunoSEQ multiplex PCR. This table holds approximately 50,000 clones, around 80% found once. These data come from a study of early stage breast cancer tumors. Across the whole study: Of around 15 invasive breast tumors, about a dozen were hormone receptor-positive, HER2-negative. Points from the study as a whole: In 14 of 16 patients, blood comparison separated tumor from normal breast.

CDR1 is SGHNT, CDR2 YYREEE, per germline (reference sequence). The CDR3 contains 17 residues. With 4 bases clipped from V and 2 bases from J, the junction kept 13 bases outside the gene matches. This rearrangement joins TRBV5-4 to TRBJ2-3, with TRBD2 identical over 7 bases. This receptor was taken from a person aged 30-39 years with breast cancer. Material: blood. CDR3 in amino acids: CASSPSGTNLHTDTQYF. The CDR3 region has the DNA TGTGCCAGCAGCCCGTCCGGGACTAACCTCCACACAGATACGCAGTATTTT. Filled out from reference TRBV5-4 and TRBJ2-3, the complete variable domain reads ETGVTQSPTHLIKTRGQQVTLRCSSQSGHNTVSWYQQALGQGPQFIFQYYREEENGRGNFPPRFSGLQFPNYSSELNVNALELDDSALYLCASSPSGTNLHTDTQYFGPGTRLTVL.